This TCR beta chain is from a study of shared clonotypes between healthy human individuals. The run depth of the assay was deep. Several immunoSEQ 96-well plates shared each subset's DNA, each plate a replicate. Produced via immunoSEQ multiplex PCR; TCRdb's table is partial and in-frame only. The top ten clones hold approximately 13% of a sample with nearly 500,000 clones, approximately 80% of them seen once. V was clipped by 5 bases and J by 0 bases, with 23 bases between them. The CDR3 is 19 amino acids. Germline V CDR1 and CDR2: SGHVS, FQNEAQ. The sequencing sample was made of PBMCs. This TCR was recovered from a middle-aged woman in good health. Some clones in this sample may be carry-over from other donors' samples. The V call is TRBV7-8, the J call TRBJ1-5; possible D gene TRBD1, 5 bases. The CDR3 here is CASSRWGGSTAYSNQPQHF. CDR3 nucleotide sequence: TGTGCCAGCAGCCGGTGGGGGGGTTCGACAGCATATAGCAATCAGCCCCAGCATTTT.